The 24 T cell receptor beta chains below come from one sample, sequenced in a study of STAT3 mutations in large granular lymphocyte leukemia. Study-level findings and limits: Every T-LGLL patient had at least one immunodominant TCRbeta clonotype.

Clones were sequenced by immunoSEQ multiplex PCR, and TCRdb holds only the in-frame ones, with some missing. The sample has 2,000 to 3,000 clones; the top ten hold 80% to 85%. These receptors are not linked to any known antigen. The sample was PBMCs. All receptors derive from a human donor with T large granular lymphocyte leukemia. The donor label of this sample is uncertain. Some clones in this sample may be carry-over from other donors' samples.

For this clone: The conserved phenylalanine or tryptophan normally closing the CDR3 is absent here, so this likely arose from a read error. Because the CDR3's place on the DNA is in doubt, the DNA is left out and the CDR3 is given as listed by TCRdb. This rearrangement joins TRBV30 to TRBJ2-7; the table's D gene call, TRBD2, was not cross checked with the DNA. Looked up from germline, CDR1 is GTSNPN and CDR2 is SVGIG (reference sequence). The CDR3 spans 12 amino acids, including both terminal residues. The CDR3 spells CAWSVHAGILYE.

A word on this clone: Without the conserved terminal phenylalanine or tryptophan, this CDR3 likely stems from a read error. The limits of the CDR3 on the DNA are not certain, so only TCRdb's listed CDR3 is given. The rearrangement links TRBV2 to TRBJ1-1; the D call of TRBD1 is as the table states it, not checked on the DNA. Germline V CDR1 and CDR2: SNHLY, FYNNEI. The CDR3 spans 10 residues, counting both ends. CDR3 region: CASSERARTG.

Comments on this clone: The conserved phenylalanine or tryptophan is not found at the CDR3 terminus, so this likely reflects a read error. The limits of the CDR3 on the DNA are not certain, so only TCRdb's listed CDR3 is given. The genes are TRBV16 and TRBJ2-1; the table assigns TRBD1, which was not confirmed against the DNA. The CDR3 extends over 11 residues, inclusive of both ends. Germline CDR1 reads KGHSY; CDR2 reads FQNENV. This chain's CDR3 is CASSMGQGERE.

As to this clone: Given the absence of the conserved phenylalanine or tryptophan at the CDR3 end, a read error is likely. The DNA is left out, because the CDR3 cannot be placed on it with certainty; the CDR3 is given as TCRdb lists it. The chain joins TRBV2 to TRBJ1-5; the tabulated D call, TRBD1, remains unverified against the DNA. Ends included, the CDR3 has 10 residues. Germline CDR1 reads SNHLY; CDR2 reads FYNNEI. CDR3 loop: CASAQDSNQP.

With respect to this clone: The conserved phenylalanine or tryptophan normally closing the CDR3 is absent here, so this likely arose from a read error. The DNA is omitted, as the CDR3 cannot be located on it reliably, and the CDR3 follows TCRdb's listing. The genes are TRBV6-4 and TRBJ2-1; TRBD2 is taken as the D call from the table, unchecked against the DNA. CDR1 MRHNA and CDR2 SNTAGT come from the germline V gene. Both ends counted, the CDR3 spans 12 residues. The CDR3: CASRSGRGISDE.

As for this clone: A read error is likely, as this CDR3 ends without the conserved phenylalanine or tryptophan. The DNA is left out, because the CDR3 cannot be placed on it with certainty; the CDR3 is given as TCRdb lists it. V is TRBV30 and J is TRBJ2-2; TRBD2, the table's D call, was not compared with the DNA. The CDR3 region is 10 residues in length, termini included. Germline V gives CDR1 GTSNPN, CDR2 SVGIG (reference sequence). The CDR3 region is CAWTATNTGE.

By frequency, this clone is medium-sized (0.01 to 0.1%). The CDR3 does not end in the conserved phenylalanine or tryptophan, so this is likely a read error. Because the CDR3's place on the DNA is in doubt, the DNA is left out and the CDR3 is given as listed by TCRdb. CDR3: CSVADRGKT. The chain is built from TRBV29-1 and TRBJ2-5; TRBD1 was called by the table and not checked on the DNA. The germline CDR1 and CDR2 sequences are SQVTM and ANQGSEA. With termini counted, the CDR3 has 9 amino acids.

As to this clone: This CDR3 fails to terminate in the conserved phenylalanine or tryptophan, so it likely reflects a read error. The limits of the CDR3 on the DNA are not certain, so only TCRdb's listed CDR3 is given. The rearrangement joins TRBV30 to TRBJ2-3; the table calls TRBD2, which could not be checked here. Per the germline V gene, CDR1 is GTSNPN and CDR2 is SVGIG (reference sequence). The CDR3 spans 13 amino acids, including both terminal residues. CDR3 residues: CAWSVQSSGGTDT.

In the case of this clone: The final CDR3 position lacks the conserved phenylalanine or tryptophan, pointing to a likely read error. Because the CDR3's place on the DNA is in doubt, the DNA is left out and the CDR3 is given as listed by TCRdb. The chain joins TRBV2 to TRBJ2-3; the DNA was not used to check the table's D call, TRBD1. The CDR3 contains 12 residues when both ends are counted. In germline, CDR1 is SNHLY, CDR2 FYNNEI. The CDR3 region is CASSPGGASSDT.

A note on this clone: This is likely a read error, given that the CDR3 carries no conserved phenylalanine or tryptophan at its end. Because the CDR3's place on the DNA is in doubt, the DNA is left out and the CDR3 is given as listed by TCRdb. The rearrangement links TRBV2 to TRBJ1-5; TRBD1 is the table's D call and was not checked against the DNA. The CDR3 is 10 amino acids in total, end residues counted. Germline V gene lookup returns CDR1 SNHLY and CDR2 FYNNEI. CDR3 protein: CASSAESNQP.

Concerning this clone: The conserved phenylalanine or tryptophan normally closing the CDR3 is absent here, so this likely arose from a read error. It is unclear where the CDR3 begins or ends on the DNA, so no DNA is shown, and the CDR3 is as TCRdb lists it. The J gene is TRBJ2-1, the V gene TRBV11-2; TRBD1 reflects the table's D call only, with no check against the DNA. The germline gives CDR1 SGHAT, CDR2 FQNNGV. Including both end residues, the CDR3 is 8 amino acids long. The CDR3 is CASSSGNE.

This clone is called medium-sized based on its frequency. The conserved phenylalanine or tryptophan is not found at the CDR3 terminus, so this likely reflects a read error. It is unclear where the CDR3 begins or ends on the DNA, so no DNA is shown, and the CDR3 is as TCRdb lists it. This chain joins TRBV20-1 and TRBJ2-5; TRBD2, the table's D call, lacks a check against the DNA. Including both end residues, the CDR3 is 13 amino acids long. Germline V gives CDR1 DFQATT, CDR2 SNEGSKA (reference sequence). This chain's CDR3 is CSARDYGERHQET.

Points on this clone: The CDR3 carries no conserved terminal phenylalanine or tryptophan, so it likely arises from a read error. The DNA is left out, because the CDR3 cannot be placed on it with certainty; the CDR3 is given as TCRdb lists it. The chain recombines TRBV20-1 with TRBJ2-7; no check of the table's D call, TRBD2, against the DNA was made. Germline CDR1 reads DFQATT; CDR2 reads SNEGSKA (reference sequence). The CDR3 is 11 amino acids long, termini counted. The CDR3 protein is CSADHPSGGSE.

A note on this clone: Lacking the conserved final phenylalanine or tryptophan, this CDR3 likely reflects a read error. The DNA is left out, because the CDR3 cannot be placed on it with certainty; the CDR3 is given as TCRdb lists it. The chain uses TRBV19 and TRBJ1-6. The CDR3 has 10 amino acids, counting both end residues. Germline V CDR1 and CDR2: LNHDA, SQIVND (reference sequence). The CDR3 sequence: CASSITGSSP.

Regarding this clone: The CDR3 ends on some other residue instead of the conserved phenylalanine or tryptophan, so this is likely a read error. The DNA is omitted, as the CDR3 cannot be located on it reliably, and the CDR3 follows TCRdb's listing. The J gene is TRBJ2-7, the V gene TRBV6-1; the table's D gene call, TRBD2, was not cross checked with the DNA. Germline values: CDR1 MNHNS, CDR2 SASEGT. Inclusive of both ends, the CDR3 amounts to 11 amino acids. CDR3 amino acids: CASSEGPATYE.

On this clone: Lacking the conserved final phenylalanine or tryptophan, this CDR3 likely reflects a read error. The limits of the CDR3 on the DNA are not certain, so only TCRdb's listed CDR3 is given. CDR3 amino acids: CASSTSGTVGE. This chain joins TRBV7-9 and TRBJ2-1; the D call of TRBD1 is as the table states it, not checked on the DNA. The germline gives CDR1 SEHNR, CDR2 FQNEAQ (reference sequence). The CDR3 numbers 11 amino acids, ends counted.

Comment on this clone: The final CDR3 position lacks the conserved phenylalanine or tryptophan, pointing to a likely read error. The DNA is left out, because the CDR3 cannot be placed on it with certainty; the CDR3 is given as TCRdb lists it. The chain has TRBV19 and TRBJ2-6; the table's TRBD2 call for D was not verified on the DNA. CDR1 and CDR2 from the germline V gene are LNHDA and SQIVND (reference sequence). The CDR3 has 13 amino acids, counting both end residues. CDR3 amino acids: CASSMSGGSGANV.

In the case of this clone: The CDR3 does not close with the conserved phenylalanine or tryptophan, likely indicating a read error. The DNA is omitted, as the CDR3 cannot be located on it reliably, and the CDR3 follows TCRdb's listing. The rearrangement joins TRBV6-4 to TRBJ2-2; TRBD1, the table's D call, lacks a check against the DNA. The CDR3 has 11 residues if both end residues are counted. The germline V gene has CDR1 MRHNA and CDR2 SNTAGT. The CDR3 is CASSDRPWVGE.

Note on this clone: Here the CDR3 omits its conserved ending phenylalanine or tryptophan, so a read error is the likely source. The DNA is omitted, as the CDR3 cannot be located on it reliably, and the CDR3 follows TCRdb's listing. The chain recombines TRBV20-1 with TRBJ2-7; no check of the table's D call, TRBD1, against the DNA was made. The germline CDR1 and CDR2 sequences are DFQATT and SNEGSKA (reference sequence). The CDR3 is 11 residues long, counting both termini. CDR3 amino acids: CSANQGAAAYE.

About this clone itself: It is likely a read error, because the conserved phenylalanine at the end of the CDR3 is missing. No DNA is shown, since the ends of the CDR3 on it are uncertain; the CDR3 is the one TCRdb lists. This rearrangement joins TRBV19 to TRBJ1-5. Germline V gene sequence: CDR1 LNHDA, CDR2 SQIVND (reference sequence). Counting both end residues, the CDR3 totals 9 amino acids. The CDR3 spells CSSSSGNQP.

Concerning this clone itself: Because the CDR3 is missing its conserved closing phenylalanine or tryptophan, this is likely a read error. It is unclear where the CDR3 begins or ends on the DNA, so no DNA is shown, and the CDR3 is as TCRdb lists it. The rearrangement uses TRBV25-1 and TRBJ1-3; no DNA check was done on the table's D call, TRBD1. CDR1 is MGHDK, CDR2 SYGVNS, per germline. Ends included, the CDR3 has 12 residues. CDR3 sequence reads: CASPGGGTEGNT.

As to this clone: It is likely a read error, because the conserved phenylalanine at the end of the CDR3 is missing. It is unclear where the CDR3 begins or ends on the DNA, so no DNA is shown, and the CDR3 is as TCRdb lists it. The rearrangement links TRBV5-4 to TRBJ2-1; the table's TRBD1 call for D was not verified on the DNA. The CDR3 is 10 residues long, ends included. Germline V gene sequence: CDR1 SGHNT, CDR2 YYREEE (reference sequence). CDR3 protein: CASTPGQLGE.

Worth noting for this clone: This CDR3 is missing its conserved last phenylalanine or tryptophan, likely due to a read error. The DNA is omitted, as the CDR3 cannot be located on it reliably, and the CDR3 follows TCRdb's listing. The rearrangement uses TRBV19 and TRBJ2-5; TRBD2 was called by the table and not checked on the DNA. The CDR3 is 9 amino acids long, termini counted. Germline assignment: CDR1 LNHDA and CDR2 SQIVND (reference sequence). The CDR3 is CASRQAGET.

Note on this clone: Here the CDR3 omits its conserved ending phenylalanine or tryptophan, so a read error is the likely source. It is unclear where the CDR3 begins or ends on the DNA, so no DNA is shown, and the CDR3 is as TCRdb lists it. The rearrangement links TRBV10-2 to TRBJ1-1. CDR1 WSHSY and CDR2 SAAADI come from the germline V gene. Ends included, the CDR3 has 9 residues. CDR3 protein: CASNGAYTE.